Below are 21 T cell receptor beta chains sequenced from a single sample in a study of blood T cells in healthy people across ages. Next came a second PCR, run for roughly 7 to 12 cycles, which used a sample-barcoded 5' primer along with a J-beta primer mix. TCRdb reanalysed the 5' RACE reads using MiXCR and keeps one entry per CDR3 protein. Counted here are about 760,000 distinct CDR3 sequences, about 61% occurring once; the ten biggest clones make up around a quarter. The sequencing input was blood. These receptors were collected from a man aged 40-50 years in good health.

This chain joins TRBV12-3 or TRBV12-4 and TRBJ2-4; 12 positions match TRBD2. V was pared by 5 bases and J by 8 bases, with 10 bases of the junction left unmatched. CDR3 length: 16 residues. Here the CDR3 reads CASSPRATSGSDIQYF. Written as DNA, the CDR3 is TGTGCCAGCAGTCCTCGGGCGACTAGCGGGAGTGACATTCAGTACTTC.

This rearrangement joins TRBV12-3 or TRBV12-4 to TRBJ2-3; no reliable D call. The length of the CDR3 is 12 residues. V was cut by 6 bases and J by 7 bases, with 11 bases left in between. The CDR3 nucleotides read TGTGCCAGCAGATTGCGTGGATATACGCAGTATTTT. This gives the protein CASRLRGYTQYF.

The V gene is TRBV6-2 or TRBV6-3, the J gene TRBJ2-3, with TRBD2 matching over 12 bases. CDR1 is MNHEY, CDR2 SVGEGT, per germline. The CDR3 is 16 amino acids. The trim removed 5 bases at V and 4 bases at J, leaving 7 bases unmatched. Here the CDR3 reads CASSHRLAGDPDTQYF. CDR3 DNA: TGTGCCAGCAGTCATCGACTAGCGGGAGACCCAGATACGCAGTATTTT.

The chain carries TRBV5-1 and TRBJ2-5, with TRBD2 matching 10 bases. The CDR3 covers 14 residues. The V gene's germline CDR1 is SGHRS and CDR2 YFSETQ. V was clipped by 3 bases and J by 5 bases; unmatched bases: 4. This CDR3 reads CASSSGTSDETQYF. In nucleotides, the CDR3 is TGCGCCAGCAGCTCTGGGACTAGCGATGAGACCCAGTACTTC.

This clonotype has just a few counts. The chain links TRBV2 to TRBJ2-6, with a weak D call TRBD1 (5 bases). Per germline, CDR1 SNHLY and CDR2 FYNNEI. The CDR3 spans 18 residues. The V end was cut by 6 bases, the J end by 0 bases, with 18 bases between. CDR3 sequence: CASSLDTTLGSGANVLTF. CDR3 in DNA: TGTGCCAGCAGCCTGGACACCACATTGGGCTCTGGGGCCAACGTCCTGACTTTC.

The CDR3 bases are TGTGCCAGCAGCTTAGAGTGGGATCGCACCCAGTACTTC. This gives the protein CASSLEWDRTQYF. The chain carries TRBV7-2 and TRBJ2-5, with D unclear. CDR1 SGHTA and CDR2 FQGNSA come from the germline V gene. The CDR3 is 13 amino acids. V shed 1 base and J shed 8 bases, with 11 bases lying between them.

The table lists this clonotype with many counts. This sequence joins TRBV7-2 and TRBJ1-2; perhaps TRBD1 as D (6 bases). There are 16 residues in the CDR3. Germline loops: CDR1 SGHTA, CDR2 FQGNSA. V was trimmed by 5 bases and J by 4 bases, leaving 20 bases between them. The DNA of the CDR3 is TGTGCCAGCAGCCAAGCACAGGGTGCGGGAAGCTATGGCTACACCTTC. The encoded protein is CASSQAQGAGSYGYTF. The variable domain in full, with the rest retrieved from reference TRBV7-2 and TRBJ1-2, is GAGVSQSPSNKVTEKGKDVELRCDPISGHTALYWYRQSLGQGLEFLIYFQGNSAPDKSGLPSDRFSAERTGGSVSTLTIQRTQQEDSAVYLCASSQAQGAGSYGYTFGSGTRLTVV.

About this clonotype itself: Relative to the germline gene, one junction end is altered; a read error may explain this. This chain connects TRBV7-9 to TRBJ1-2; D is ambiguous. Germline lookup yields CDR1 SEHNR and CDR2 FQNEAQ (reference sequence). The CDR3 loop spans 15 amino acids. CDR3 bases: TGTGTCAGCAGCTCCGCGCTAAGAGCTAACTATGGCTACACCTTC. Amino acids: CVSSSALRANYGYTF. Full variable domain (missing parts from reference TRBV7-9 and TRBJ1-2): DTGVSQNPRHKITKRGQNVTFRCDPISEHNRLYWYRQTLGQGPEFLTYFQNEAQLEKSRLLSDRFSAERPKGSFSTLEIQRTEQGDSAMYLCVSSSALRANYGYTFGSGTRLTVV.

A note on this clonotype: One junction end disagrees with the germline gene, perhaps due to a read error. The gene calls are TRBV12-3 or TRBV12-4 and TRBJ2-2; 10 positions match TRBD2. The CDR3 sequence is 15 residues long. The CDR3 loop is CASSLAGGLTGELFF. The CDR3 nucleotides read TGTGCCAGCAGCTTAGCGGGGGGATTGACCGGGGAGCTGTTTTTT.

This chain connects TRBV6-2 or TRBV6-3 to TRBJ2-1; 11 bases agree with TRBD1. Germline CDR1 is MNHEY and CDR2 is SVGEGT. With 5 bases clipped from V and 8 bases from J, the junction kept 8 bases outside the gene matches. This CDR3 comprises 15 residues. Here the CDR3 reads CASSTTGTGGHEQFF. The CDR3, as DNA: TGTGCCAGCAGTACAACCGGGACAGGGGGACATGAGCAGTTCTTC.

V usage is TRBV5-1 and J usage is TRBJ2-7, with 9 positions matching TRBD1. V lost 3 bases and J lost 4; bases outside the gene matches: 5. CDR1 and CDR2 from the germline V gene are SGHRS and YFSETQ. CDR3 size: 14 residues. The CDR3 spells CASSSRDREYEQYF. The CDR3 nucleotides are TGCGCCAGCAGCTCACGGGACAGGGAGTACGAGCAGTACTTC.

The chain carries TRBV5-1 and TRBJ1-1; D is possibly TRBD1 (5 bases). Germline loops: CDR1 SGHRS, CDR2 YFSETQ. The CDR3 is 13 residues long. Trimming removed 0 bases at V and 11 bases at J, with 14 bases between. The CDR3 loop is CASSLDAGRGAFF. The CDR3 DNA is TGCGCCAGCAGCTTGGATGCGGGGCGTGGGGCTTTCTTT.

This clonotype showed up just a few times. This rearrangement joins TRBV20-1 to TRBJ1-6, with TRBD1 as a possible D gene (5 bases). In germline, CDR1 is DFQATT, CDR2 SNEGSKA (reference sequence). The CDR3 is 13 amino acids. V dropped 5 bases and J dropped 7 bases, with 12 bases sitting between them. The CDR3 region is CSARDGRNSPLHF. The DNA of the CDR3 is TGCAGTGCTCGGGACGGCAGAAATTCACCCCTCCACTTT.

The chain joins TRBV2 to TRBJ1-6, with a weak D call TRBD1 (5 bases). The CDR3 sequence is 15 residues long. Germline CDR1 is SNHLY and CDR2 is FYNNEI. Deletions cut 0 bases from V and 9 bases from J, with 12 bases between. For the CDR3, the DNA is TGTGCCAGCAGTGAAGCTTCTGGGGGAGGTTCACCCCTCCACTTT. Translation: CASSEASGGGSPLHF. The variable domain in full, with the rest retrieved from reference TRBV2 and TRBJ1-6, is EPEVTQTPSHQVTQMGQEVILRCVPISNHLYFYWYRQILGQKVEFLVSFYNNEISEKSEIFDDQFSVERPDGSNFTLKIRSTKLEDSAMYFCASSEASGGGSPLHFGNGTRLTVT.

The chain combines TRBV9 with TRBJ1-2, with D unclear. CDR3 length: 16 amino acids. The V end lost 4 bases, the J end lost 8 bases, and 24 bases lay between the germline ends. Germline assignment: CDR1 SGDLS and CDR2 YYNGEE. The CDR3 DNA reads TGTGCCAGCAGCCCTCGAGACACCTCCTTCGGATCGGGCTACACCTTC. It translates to CASSPRDTSFGSGYTF. Complete variable domain (other parts from reference TRBV9 and TRBJ1-2): DSGVTQTPKHLITATGQRVTLRCSPRSGDLSVYWYQQSLDQGLQFLIQYYNGEERAKGNILERFSAQQFPDLHSELNLSSLELGDSALYFCASSPRDTSFGSGYTFGSGTRLTVV.

This clonotype was counted only a few times. The chain has TRBV10-3 and TRBJ2-7; D unresolved. Trimming stripped 10 bases from V and 6 bases from J, with 22 bases between. This CDR3 spans 14 amino acids. Per the germline V gene, CDR1 is ENHRY and CDR2 is SYGVKD. CDR3: CATDDGPIKSEQYF. DNA of the CDR3: TGTGCCACCGACGACGGTCCTATCAAGTCCGAGCAGTACTTC.

V and J are TRBV7-8 and TRBJ2-1; D gene ambiguous. Trimming stripped 1 base from V and 8 bases from J, with 6 bases between. The CDR3 is 12 residues long. Per germline, CDR1 SGHVS and CDR2 FQNEAQ. CDR3 nucleotide sequence: TGTGCCAGCAGCTTAGGCGGTCATGAGCAGTTCTTC. Translation gives CASSLGGHEQFF.

The rearrangement links TRBV6-1 to TRBJ2-1, with 7 bases aligning to TRBD1. V shed 5 bases and J 2 bases; nucleotides not matched to a gene: 6. The CDR3 runs to 15 residues. Germline V gives CDR1 MNHNS, CDR2 SASEGT. The CDR3 loop reads CASSRATGTYNEQFF. The CDR3 DNA follows: TGTGCCAGCAGTAGGGCGACAGGGACCTACAATGAGCAGTTCTTC.

This clonotype was seen a handful of times. This chain links TRBV6-2 or TRBV6-3 with TRBJ2-3, with TRBD2 as a possible D gene (5 bases). Trimming left V 2 bases short and J 4 bases short, with 16 bases between. The CDR3 length is 16 residues. Germline V gene sequence: CDR1 MNHEY, CDR2 SVGEGT. The CDR3 loop reads CASSYDSYEGADTQYF. The CDR3 DNA follows: TGTGCCAGCAGTTACGACTCGTACGAGGGAGCAGATACGCAGTATTTT.

V usage is TRBV28 and J usage is TRBJ1-5; D uncertain. V shed 6 bases and J shed 3 bases, with 6 bases lying between them. Germline-derived CDR1 and CDR2 are MDHEN and SYDVKM. This CDR3 comprises 12 residues. Here the CDR3 reads CASRIVNQPQHF. DNA of the CDR3: TGTGCCAGCAGGATCGTCAATCAGCCCCAGCATTTT.

This clonotype appeared a few times. The rearrangement uses TRBV15 and TRBJ2-1; possibly TRBD2 for D (5 bases). This CDR3 region has 16 residues. Trimming took off 0 bases at V and 10 bases at J, with 19 bases between the two ends. CDR1 and CDR2 from the germline V gene are LNHNV and YYDKDF (reference sequence). The CDR3 sequence: CATSRDHSDWTREQFF. In DNA form, the CDR3 reads TGTGCCACCAGCAGAGACCACTCGGACTGGACGAGGGAGCAGTTCTTC.